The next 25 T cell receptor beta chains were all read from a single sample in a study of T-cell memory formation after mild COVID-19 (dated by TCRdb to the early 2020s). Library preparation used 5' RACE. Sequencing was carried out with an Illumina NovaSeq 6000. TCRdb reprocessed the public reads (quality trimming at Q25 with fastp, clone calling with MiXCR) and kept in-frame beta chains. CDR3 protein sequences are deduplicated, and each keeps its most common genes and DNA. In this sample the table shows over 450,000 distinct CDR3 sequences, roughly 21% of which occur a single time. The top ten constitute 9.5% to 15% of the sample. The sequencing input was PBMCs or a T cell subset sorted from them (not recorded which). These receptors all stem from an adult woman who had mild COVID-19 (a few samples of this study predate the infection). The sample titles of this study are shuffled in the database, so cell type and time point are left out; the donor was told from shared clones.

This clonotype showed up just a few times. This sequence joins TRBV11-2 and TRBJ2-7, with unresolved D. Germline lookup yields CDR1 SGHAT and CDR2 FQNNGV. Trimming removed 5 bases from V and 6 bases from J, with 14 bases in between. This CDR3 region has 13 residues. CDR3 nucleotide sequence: TGTGCCAGCAGCCAGTTCGCGGTTGGCGAGCAGTACTTC. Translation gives CASSQFAVGEQYF.

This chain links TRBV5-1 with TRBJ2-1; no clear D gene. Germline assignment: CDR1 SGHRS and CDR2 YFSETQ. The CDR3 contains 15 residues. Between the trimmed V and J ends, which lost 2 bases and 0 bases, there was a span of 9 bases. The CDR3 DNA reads TGCGCCAGCAGCTTAGAACGTCTCTCCTACAATGAGCAGTTCTTC. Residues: CASSLERLSYNEQFF.

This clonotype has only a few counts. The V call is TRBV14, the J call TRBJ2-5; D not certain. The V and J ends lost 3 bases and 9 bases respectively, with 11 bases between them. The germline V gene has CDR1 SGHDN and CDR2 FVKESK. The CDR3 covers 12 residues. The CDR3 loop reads CASSQAGIPQYF. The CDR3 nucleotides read TGTGCCAGCAGCCAGGCCGGCATACCCCAGTACTTC.

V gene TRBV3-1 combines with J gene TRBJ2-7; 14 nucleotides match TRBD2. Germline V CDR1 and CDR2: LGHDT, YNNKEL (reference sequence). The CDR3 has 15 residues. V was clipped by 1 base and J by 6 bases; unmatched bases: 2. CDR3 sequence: CASSQGGTSGGEQYF. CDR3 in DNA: TGTGCCAGCAGCCAAGGGGGGACTAGCGGGGGCGAGCAGTACTTC.

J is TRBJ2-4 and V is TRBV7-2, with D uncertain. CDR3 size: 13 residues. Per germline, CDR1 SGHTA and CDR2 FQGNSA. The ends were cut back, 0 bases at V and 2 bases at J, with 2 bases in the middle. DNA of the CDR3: TGTGCCAGCAGCTTAGCGACCAAAAACATTCAGTACTTC. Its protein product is CASSLATKNIQYF.

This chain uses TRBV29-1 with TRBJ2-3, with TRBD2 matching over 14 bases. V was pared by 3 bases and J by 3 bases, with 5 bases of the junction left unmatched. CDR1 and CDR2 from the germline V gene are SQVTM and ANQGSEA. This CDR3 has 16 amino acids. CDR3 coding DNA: TGCAGCGTTGATAGGACTAGCGGGGGGATGACAGATACGCAGTATTTT. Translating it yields CSVDRTSGGMTDTQYF.

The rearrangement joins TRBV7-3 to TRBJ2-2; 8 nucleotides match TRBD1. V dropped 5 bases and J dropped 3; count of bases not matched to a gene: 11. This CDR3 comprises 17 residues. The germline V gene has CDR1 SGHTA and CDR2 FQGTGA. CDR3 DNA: TGTGCCAGCAGCCCCTTTAGACAGGGGACAGACACCGGGGAGCTGTTTTTT. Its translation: CASSPFRQGTDTGELFF.

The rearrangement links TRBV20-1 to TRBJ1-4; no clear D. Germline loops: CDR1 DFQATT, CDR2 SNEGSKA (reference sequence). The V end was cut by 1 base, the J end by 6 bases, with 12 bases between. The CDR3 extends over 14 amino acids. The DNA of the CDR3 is TGCAGTGCTAGAGGGGAGTATTCCGATGAAAAACTGTTTTTT. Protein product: CSARGEYSDEKLFF.

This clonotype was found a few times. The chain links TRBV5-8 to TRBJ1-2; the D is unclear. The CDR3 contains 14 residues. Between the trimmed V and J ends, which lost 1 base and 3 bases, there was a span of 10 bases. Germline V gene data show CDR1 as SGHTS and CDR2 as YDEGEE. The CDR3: CASSLQEGHYGYTF. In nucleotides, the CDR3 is TGTGCCAGCAGCTTGCAGGAGGGTCACTATGGCTACACCTTC. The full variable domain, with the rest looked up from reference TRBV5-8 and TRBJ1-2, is EAGVTQSPTHLIKTRGQQATLRCSPISGHTSVYWYQQALGLGLQFLLWYDEGEERNRGNFPPRFSGRQFPNYSSELNVNALELEDSALYLCASSLQEGHYGYTFGSGTRLTVV.

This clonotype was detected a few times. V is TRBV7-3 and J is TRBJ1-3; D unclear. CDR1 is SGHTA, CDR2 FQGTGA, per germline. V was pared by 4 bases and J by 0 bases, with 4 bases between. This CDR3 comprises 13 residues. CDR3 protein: CASSSDSGNTIYF. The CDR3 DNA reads TGTGCCAGCAGCTCTGACTCTGGAAACACCATATATTTT.

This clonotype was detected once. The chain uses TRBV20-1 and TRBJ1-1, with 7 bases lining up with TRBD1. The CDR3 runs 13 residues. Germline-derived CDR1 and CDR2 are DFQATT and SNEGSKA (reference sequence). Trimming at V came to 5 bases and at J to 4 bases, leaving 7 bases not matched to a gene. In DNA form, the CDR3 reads TGCAGTGCTGAACAGGGGTTGGGCACTGAAGCTTTCTTT. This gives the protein CSAEQGLGTEAFF.

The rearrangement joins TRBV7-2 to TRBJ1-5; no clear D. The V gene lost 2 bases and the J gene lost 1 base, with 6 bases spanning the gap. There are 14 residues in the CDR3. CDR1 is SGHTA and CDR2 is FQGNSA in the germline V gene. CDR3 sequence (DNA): TGTGCCAGCAGCTTATCGCGGAGCAATCAGCCCCAGCATTTT. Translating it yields CASSLSRSNQPQHF.

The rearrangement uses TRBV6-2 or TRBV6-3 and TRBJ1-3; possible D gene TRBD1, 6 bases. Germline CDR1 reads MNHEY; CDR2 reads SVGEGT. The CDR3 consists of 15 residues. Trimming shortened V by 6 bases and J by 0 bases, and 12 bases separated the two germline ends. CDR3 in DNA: TGTGCCAGCAGGATCGGACAGTACTCTGGAAACACCATATATTTT. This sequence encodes CASRIGQYSGNTIYF.

The CDR3 nucleotides read TGCAGTGCTAGCCTAGCGGGAAGGATGGGCAATGAGCAGTTCTTC. Translating it yields CSASLAGRMGNEQFF. This sequence joins TRBV20-1 and TRBJ2-1, with 9 nucleotides matching TRBD2. Per the germline V gene, CDR1 is DFQATT and CDR2 is SNEGSKA (reference sequence). There are 15 residues in the CDR3. J gave up 6 bases and V 3 bases, and 9 bases lay outside the gene matches.

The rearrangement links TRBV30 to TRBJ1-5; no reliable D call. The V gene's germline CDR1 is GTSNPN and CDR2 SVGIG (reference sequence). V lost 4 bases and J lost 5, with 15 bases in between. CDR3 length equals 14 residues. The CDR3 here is CAWTAYETDQPQHF. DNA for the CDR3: TGTGCCTGGACCGCGTACGAGACCGATCAGCCCCAGCATTTT.

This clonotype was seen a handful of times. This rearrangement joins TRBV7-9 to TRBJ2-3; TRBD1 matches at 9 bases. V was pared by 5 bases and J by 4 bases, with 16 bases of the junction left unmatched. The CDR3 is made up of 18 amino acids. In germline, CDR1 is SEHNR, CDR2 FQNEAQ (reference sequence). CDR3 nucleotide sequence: TGTGCCAGCAGCGCGCCAACCGGCAGGGACAGGGCGGCAGATACGCAGTATTTT. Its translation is CASSAPTGRDRAADTQYF.

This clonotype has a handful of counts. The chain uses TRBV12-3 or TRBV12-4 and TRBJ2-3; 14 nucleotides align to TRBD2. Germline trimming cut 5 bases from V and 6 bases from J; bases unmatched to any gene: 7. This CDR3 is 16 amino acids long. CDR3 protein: CASSPWGTSGSDTQYF. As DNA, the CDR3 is TGTGCCAGCAGTCCCTGGGGGACTAGCGGGAGCGATACGCAGTATTTT.

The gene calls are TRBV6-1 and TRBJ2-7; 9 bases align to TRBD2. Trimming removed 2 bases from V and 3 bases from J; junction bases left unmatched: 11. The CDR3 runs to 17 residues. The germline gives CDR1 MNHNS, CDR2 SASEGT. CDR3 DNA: TGTGCCAGCAGTGAAAATCGCGGGGGGGGACGCCTCTACGAGCAGTACTTC. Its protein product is CASSENRGGGRLYEQYF.

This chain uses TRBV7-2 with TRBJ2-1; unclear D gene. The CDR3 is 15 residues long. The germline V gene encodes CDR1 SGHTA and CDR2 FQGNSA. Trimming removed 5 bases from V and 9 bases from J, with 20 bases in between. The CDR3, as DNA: TGTGCCAGCAGCCCCGAAGGCCCCGGGTTTGGTGAGCAGTTCTTC. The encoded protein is CASSPEGPGFGEQFF.

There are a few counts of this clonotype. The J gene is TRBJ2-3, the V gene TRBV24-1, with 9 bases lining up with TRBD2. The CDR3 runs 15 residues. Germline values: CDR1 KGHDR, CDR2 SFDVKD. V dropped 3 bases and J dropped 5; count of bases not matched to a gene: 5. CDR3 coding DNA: TGTGCCACCAGTGATGTCCTACTAGCGGGAGATACGCAGTATTTT. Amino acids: CATSDVLLAGDTQYF.

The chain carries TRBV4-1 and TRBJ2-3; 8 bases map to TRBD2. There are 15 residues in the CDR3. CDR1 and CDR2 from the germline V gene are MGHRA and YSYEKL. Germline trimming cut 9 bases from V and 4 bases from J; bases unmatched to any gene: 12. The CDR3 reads CASTIAGSLPDTQYF. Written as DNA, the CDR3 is TGCGCCAGTACTATAGCGGGGAGCTTGCCAGATACGCAGTATTTT.

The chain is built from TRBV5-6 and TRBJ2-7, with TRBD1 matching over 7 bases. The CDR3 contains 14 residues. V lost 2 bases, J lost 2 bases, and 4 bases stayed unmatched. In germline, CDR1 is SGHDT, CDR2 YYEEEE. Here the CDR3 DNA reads TGTGCCAGCAGCTTCGTTCAGGGGGCCTACGAGCAGTACTTC. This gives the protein CASSFVQGAYEQYF.

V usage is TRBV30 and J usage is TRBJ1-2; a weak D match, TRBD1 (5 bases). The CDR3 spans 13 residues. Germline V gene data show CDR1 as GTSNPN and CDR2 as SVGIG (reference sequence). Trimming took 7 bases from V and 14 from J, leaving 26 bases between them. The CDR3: CAFRSSGTAVQTF. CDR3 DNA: TGTGCCTTTCGATCTTCCGGGACGGCTGTTCAAACCTTC. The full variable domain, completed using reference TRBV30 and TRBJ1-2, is SQTIHQWPATLVQPVGSPLSLECTVEGTSNPNLYWYRQAAGRGLQLLFYSVGIGQISSEVPQNLSASRPQDRQFILSSKKLLLSDSGFYLCAFRSSGTAVQTFGSGTRLTVV.

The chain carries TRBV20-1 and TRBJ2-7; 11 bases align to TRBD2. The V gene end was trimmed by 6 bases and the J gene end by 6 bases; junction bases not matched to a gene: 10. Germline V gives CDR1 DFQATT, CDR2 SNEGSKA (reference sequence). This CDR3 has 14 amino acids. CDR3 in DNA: TGCAGTGCGGAACTAGCGGGAGACCGGGGCGAGCAGTACTTC. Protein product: CSAELAGDRGEQYF.

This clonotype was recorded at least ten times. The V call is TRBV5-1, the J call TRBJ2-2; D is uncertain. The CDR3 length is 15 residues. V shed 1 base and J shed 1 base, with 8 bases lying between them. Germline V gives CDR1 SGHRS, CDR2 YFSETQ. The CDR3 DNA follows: TGCGCCAGCAGCTTGACTTCGGGGAACACCGGGGAGCTGTTTTTT. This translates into CASSLTSGNTGELFF.